One and the same sample provided the 23 T cell receptor beta chains below, sequenced in a study of shared clonotypes between healthy human individuals. Assay used: immunoSEQ multiplex PCR; TCRdb lists only in-frame clones, some missing. The repertoire holds around 560,000 clones, approximately 96% seen once, with 0.11% in the top ten. Positively selected for CCR7, the CD45RO-negative cells used as naive CD8 cells excluded terminally differentiated effector memory CD45RA+ cells. Sequences were obtained from naive CD8+ T cells sorted from blood. Every receptor here comes from a woman in her twenties or thirties in good health.

The chain combines TRBV19 with TRBJ2-7; D is ambiguous. The germline V gene has CDR1 LNHDA and CDR2 SQIVND (reference sequence). V was shortened by 5 bases and J by 4 bases, with 18 bases between the two germline ends. This CDR3 is built from 15 residues. Here the CDR3 DNA reads TGTGCCAGTAGTTCCCCCTCCTCTGGTTCTTACGAGCAGTACTTC. It specifies CASSSPSSGSYEQYF.

This clone has just a few counts. This chain connects TRBV2 to TRBJ2-7; unclear D gene. Germline V gene sequence: CDR1 SNHLY, CDR2 FYNNEI. There are 12 residues in the CDR3. V was clipped by 8 bases and J by 3 bases, with 11 bases between them. Written as DNA, the CDR3 is TGTGCCAGCGTCTTTTCATTCTACGAGCAGTACTTC. Translated: CASVFSFYEQYF. Supplemented by reference TRBV2 and TRBJ2-7, the full variable domain reads EPEVTQTPSHQVTQMGQEVILRCVPISNHLYFYWYRQILGQKVEFLVSFYNNEISEKSEIFDDQFSVERPDGSNFTLKIRSTKLEDSAMYFCASVFSFYEQYFGPGTRLTVT.

This chain connects TRBV27 to TRBJ2-7; D might be TRBD1 (6 bases). Germline CDR1 reads MNHEY; CDR2 reads SMNVEV (reference sequence). Deletions cut 7 bases from V and 6 bases from J, with 16 bases between. This CDR3 is built from 13 residues. The CDR3 sequence is CASKGYTGIEQYF. CDR3 nucleotides: TGTGCCAGCAAAGGCTACACAGGGATCGAGCAGTACTTC.

The chain carries TRBV14 and TRBJ2-7, with D perhaps matching TRBD1 (7 bases). This CDR3 spans 14 amino acids. Looked up from germline, CDR1 is SGHDN and CDR2 is FVKESK. V was pared by 3 bases and J by 1 base, with 10 bases between. CDR3 nucleotide sequence: TGTGCCAGCAGCCAGACAGGGAGGTCCTACGAGCAGTACTTC. Translated, it gives CASSQTGRSYEQYF.

The chain has TRBV19 and TRBJ1-5; D is uncertain. V lost 4 bases and J 2 bases, leaving 12 bases between the germline ends. CDR1 and CDR2 (germline): LNHDA, SQIVND (reference sequence). This CDR3 has 15 residues. This CDR3 is CASSTREYGNQPQHF. Written as DNA, the CDR3 is TGTGCCAGTAGTACAAGAGAGTACGGCAATCAGCCCCAGCATTTT.

The chain combines TRBV19 with TRBJ1-5; 7 nucleotides line up with TRBD1. The CDR3 runs 16 residues. J gave up 1 base and V 1 base, and 4 bases lay outside the gene matches. Germline assignment: CDR1 LNHDA and CDR2 SQIVND (reference sequence). This CDR3 reads CASSIVPGGSNQPQHF. CDR3 coding DNA: TGTGCCAGTAGTATAGTGCCAGGGGGGAGCAATCAGCCCCAGCATTTT.

This chain joins TRBV5-4 and TRBJ2-1; tentatively, D is TRBD2 (6 bases). Germline-derived CDR1 and CDR2 are SGHNT and YYREEE (reference sequence). This CDR3 has 12 residues. Trimming took 4 bases from V and 6 from J, leaving 8 bases between them. The CDR3 nucleotides read TGTGCCAGCAGCACGGGAGTCAATGAGCAGTTCTTC. It translates to CASSTGVNEQFF.

This rearrangement joins TRBV7-9 to TRBJ2-1, with a weak D call TRBD2 (5 bases). There are 19 residues in the CDR3. Trimming cost V 1 base and J 5 bases, with 24 bases left between them. Looked up from germline, CDR1 is SEHNR and CDR2 is FQNEAQ (reference sequence). CDR3 region: CASSLGGALGLSLHNEQFF. As DNA, the CDR3 is TGTGCCAGCAGCTTAGGGGGAGCCCTCGGACTGTCCCTACACAATGAGCAGTTCTTC.

The J gene is TRBJ2-7, the V gene TRBV29-1; D is possibly TRBD1 or TRBD2 (6 bases each). This CDR3 is built from 14 residues. CDR1 and CDR2 (germline): SQVTM, ANQGSEA. The germline V and J ends were trimmed by 4 bases and 5 bases, with 18 bases remaining between them. The CDR3 loop reads CSVAGARVPDEQYF. CDR3 DNA sequence: TGCAGCGTTGCGGGGGCTAGGGTCCCGGACGAGCAGTACTTC.

This chain links TRBV19 with TRBJ2-1; D is unclear. With 7 bases removed from V and 2 bases from J, the gap between germline ends came to 33 bases. The length of the CDR3 is 21 residues. Looked up from germline, CDR1 is LNHDA and CDR2 is SQIVND (reference sequence). Here the CDR3 reads CASTPDHPDALGAETYNEQFF. In DNA, the CDR3 is TGTGCCAGTACCCCGGATCACCCCGATGCGTTAGGAGCCGAGACCTACAATGAGCAGTTCTTC.

This clone was seen only once. The gene calls are TRBV30 and TRBJ1-1; D uncertain. Germline V gives CDR1 GTSNPN, CDR2 SVGIG (reference sequence). V was cut by 2 bases and J by 1 base, with 17 bases left in between. This CDR3 has 16 residues. CDR3 nucleotides: TGTGCCTGGAGTTTACCATACAGAAACTCGAACACTGAAGCTTTCTTT. Translating it yields CAWSLPYRNSNTEAFF.

The chain joins TRBV30 to TRBJ2-6; maybe TRBD1 (6 bases). This CDR3 has 14 amino acids. Per the germline V gene, CDR1 is GTSNPN and CDR2 is SVGIG (reference sequence). Trimming cost V 1 base and J 2 bases, with 6 bases left between them. Written as DNA, the CDR3 is TGTGCCTGGAGTGCAGGGGCTGGGGCCAACGTCCTGACTTTC. It specifies CAWSAGAGANVLTF.

The rearrangement joins TRBV4-1 to TRBJ2-5; no firm D call. The DNA end favors TRBJ2-7, so the J call may be wrong. The CDR3 spans 15 residues. Per germline, CDR1 MGHRA and CDR2 YSYEKL. The CDR3 is CASSPTSEASYEQYF. The CDR3 nucleotides read TGCGCCAGCAGCCCTACCAGCGAGGCCTCCTACGAGCAGTACTTC.

The gene calls are TRBV9 and TRBJ2-7; 13 nucleotides align to TRBD2. Germline loops: CDR1 SGDLS, CDR2 YYNGEE. CDR3 length equals 18 residues. V lost 3 bases to trimming and J lost 3 bases; unmatched junction nucleotides: 12. CDR3 DNA sequence: TGTGCCAGCAGCGCGTACGGTACTAGCGGGAGGGCATACTACGAGCAGTACTTC. Protein product: CASSAYGTSGRAYYEQYF.

The chain joins TRBV2 to TRBJ1-2; D is perhaps TRBD1 (6 bases). Germline-derived CDR1 and CDR2 are SNHLY and FYNNEI. The CDR3 covers 15 residues. Trimming removed 5 bases from V and 0 bases from J, with 13 bases in between. CDR3 bases: TGTGCCAGCAGTTTCACCGGGGGCCCTAACTATGGCTACACCTTC. This encodes CASSFTGGPNYGYTF.

The chain uses TRBV23-1 and TRBJ2-7; 14 bases line up with TRBD2. TRBV23-1 is annotated as an ORF whose role is uncertain. V trimming: 2 bases; J trimming: 6 bases; junction bases outside the gene matches: 9. This CDR3 is built from 17 residues. As DNA, the CDR3 is TGCGCCAGCAGTCAAAAGGGACTAGCGGGAGCGGGGGGCGAGCAGTACTTC. Its protein product is CASSQKGLAGAGGEQYF.

This clone is a singleton in its sample. The V gene is TRBV5-1, the J gene TRBJ2-1; D is unresolved. The CDR3 has 15 residues. Germline lookup yields CDR1 SGHRS and CDR2 YFSETQ. Trimming removed 4 bases from V and 4 bases from J, with 15 bases in between. The CDR3, as DNA: TGCGCCAGCAGCCAAAGTCACCTTGAATACAATGAGCAGTTCTTC. Protein: CASSQSHLEYNEQFF.

The rearrangement uses TRBV25-1 and TRBJ2-7, with a possible D match to TRBD2 (5 bases). CDR1 MGHDK and CDR2 SYGVNS come from the germline V gene. The CDR3 spans 14 residues. With 7 bases removed from V and 7 bases from J, the gap between germline ends came to 20 bases. The CDR3 DNA sequence: TGTGCCAGCACCGGCCGAGGGAACTATGGGGAGCAGTACTTC. It is translated as CASTGRGNYGEQYF.

The J gene is TRBJ2-7, the V gene TRBV11-2; weak D call: TRBD1 (6 bases). The V gene lost 7 bases and the J gene lost 0 bases, with 16 bases spanning the gap. Germline V gives CDR1 SGHAT, CDR2 FQNNGV. The CDR3 spans 15 residues. The CDR3 sequence: CASNSYRESSYEQYF. The CDR3 nucleotides are TGTGCCAGCAATTCATACAGGGAGAGCTCCTACGAGCAGTACTTC. Full variable domain (remainder filled in from reference TRBV11-2 and TRBJ2-7): EAGVAQSPRYKIIEKRQSVAFWCNPISGHATLYWYQQILGQGPKLLIQFQNNGVVDDSQLPKDRFSAERLKGVDSTLKIQPAKLEDSAVYLCASNSYRESSYEQYFGPGTRLTVT.

The chain couples TRBV5-4 to TRBJ1-2, with unresolved D. This CDR3 has 13 residues. V lost 5 bases, J lost 4 bases, and 12 bases lay in between. Germline-derived CDR1 and CDR2 are SGHNT and YYREEE (reference sequence). As DNA, the CDR3 is TGTGCCAGCAGTTTTGACGGCAGCTATGGCTACACCTTC. Translating gives CASSFDGSYGYTF.

Written as DNA, the CDR3 is TGTGCCAGCAGCCCTACCAGGGGGCGTTATGAAAAACTGTTTTTT. Amino acids: CASSPTRGRYEKLFF. This chain connects TRBV13 to TRBJ1-4; TRBD1 matches 8 bases. Germline values: CDR1 PRHDT, CDR2 FYEKMQ (reference sequence). V shed 5 bases, J shed 6 bases, and the junction held 8 bases outside the gene matches. The CDR3 length is 15 residues.

The rearrangement links TRBV2 to TRBJ2-5, with D perhaps TRBD1 (7 bases). The CDR3 covers 14 residues. Trimming removed 1 base at V and 7 bases at J, with 13 bases between. CDR1 and CDR2 (germline): SNHLY, FYNNEI. In nucleotides, the CDR3 is TGTGCCAGCAGTGAAGGGAGGGGGCAGTGGACCCAGTACTTC. This encodes CASSEGRGQWTQYF.

The chain uses TRBV10-1 and TRBJ1-5, with TRBD1 matching 8 bases. The trim removed 10 bases at V and 4 bases at J, leaving 6 bases unmatched. The CDR3 has 13 residues. The germline V gene encodes CDR1 WNHNN and CDR2 SYGVQD (reference sequence). The CDR3 DNA reads TGCGCCACCGGGGACAGGTGGAATCAGCCCCAGCATTTT. Translated: CATGDRWNQPQHF.